These T cell receptor beta chains were read from a single sample in a study of cytomegalovirus exposure and HLA in healthy donors. Data came from immunoSEQ multiplex PCR; TCRdb stores just in-frame clones and leaves some out. In the table there are about 140,000 clones, 70% to 80% of which are singletons. The sample consisted of PBMCs. The receptors stem from a male donor in good health and CMV-seronegative. Each CDR3 is given with its conserved first and last residue. A D gene is named only where the DNA matches it firmly. Clone size is not always given. Where it is, it says once, few, many or a class for expanded clones.

d_gene,len,j_gene,abundance,v_gene,CDR3nt,CDR3aa
NA,14,TRBJ1-1,NA,TRBV4-3,TGCGCCAGCAGCCAAGGGGGGCTCAACACTGAAGCTTTCTTT,CASSQGGLNTEAFF
NA,15,TRBJ1-1,NA,TRBV4-3,TGCGCCAGCAGCCTAGTAACTAGCGGACAGACTGAAGCTTTCTTT,CASSLVTSGQTEAFF
NA,14,TRBJ1-2,few,TRBV18,TGTGCCAGCTCACCAGGGGCAAATAACTATGGCTACACCTTC,CASSPGANNYGYTF
NA,12,TRBJ2-5,once,TRBV30,TGTGCCTCATTCGGGTCGGGGGAGACCCAGTACTTC,CASFGSGETQYF
NA,14,TRBJ2-2,NA,TRBV4-2,TGTGCCAGCAGCCAAGATCGTAGTACCGGGGAGCTGTTTTTT,CASSQDRSTGELFF
NA,15,TRBJ2-7,NA,TRBV11-2,TGTGCCAGCAGCTTAGATCTTGACTACTCCTACGAGCAGTACTTC,CASSLDLDYSYEQYF
TRBD1,14,TRBJ1-1,NA,TRBV2,TGTGCCAGCAGTGAAAGGGGACAGGGGGCTGGAGCTTTCTTT,CASSERGQGAGAFF
TRBD2,17,TRBJ2-3,NA,TRBV7-2,TGTGCCAGCAGCCCATTTATACTAGCGGGGGGGCCGTTTACGCAGTATTTT,CASSPFILAGGPFTQYF
NA,16,TRBJ2-1,NA,TRBV21-1,TGTGCCAGCAGCACCAGGGAGGATGGGGTCGGAGATGAGCAGTTCTTC,CASSTREDGVGDEQFF
TRBD1,13,TRBJ1-2,once,TRBV9,TGTGCCAGCAGCCCGGCAGGGGGTTATGGCTACACCTTC,CASSPAGGYGYTF
TRBD1,15,TRBJ2-7,NA,TRBV5-1,TGCGCCAGCAGTTCCGGACAGGGAAACCTATACGAGCAGTACTTC,CASSSGQGNLYEQYF
NA,10,TRBJ1-2,once,TRBV20-1,TGCAGTGCAACCGGGACTAACTACACCTTC,CSATGTNYTF
NA,16,TRBJ2-3,NA,TRBV7-6,TGTGCCAGCAGCTTCCACGCGGGGCCGAGCACAGATACGCAGTATTTT,CASSFHAGPSTDTQYF
NA,17,TRBJ1-6,NA,TRBV19,TGTGCCAGTAGTCCCCGGACAACAACCCCCTATAATTCACCCCTCCACTTT,CASSPRTTTPYNSPLHF
NA,16,TRBJ2-7,NA,TRBV7-9,TGTGCCAGCAGCTTAGCCGGTGCAGGGGACCACTACGAGCAGTACTTC,CASSLAGAGDHYEQYF
TRBD1,16,TRBJ1-1,few,TRBV18,TGTGCCAGCTCACCACCCTCGACAGGGCCGGGGACTGAAGCTTTCTTT,CASSPPSTGPGTEAFF